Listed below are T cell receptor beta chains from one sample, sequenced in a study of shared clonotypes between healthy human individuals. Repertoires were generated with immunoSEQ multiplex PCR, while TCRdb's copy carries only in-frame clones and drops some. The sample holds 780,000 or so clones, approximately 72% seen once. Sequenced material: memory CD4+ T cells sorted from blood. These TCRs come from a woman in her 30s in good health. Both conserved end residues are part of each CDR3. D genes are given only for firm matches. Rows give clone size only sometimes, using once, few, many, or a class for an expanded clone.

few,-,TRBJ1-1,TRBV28,CASSGGNNMNTEAFF,TGTGCCAGCAGCGGAGGTAATAACATGAACACTGAAGCTTTCTTT
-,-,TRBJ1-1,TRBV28,CASSISTGLNTEAFF,TGTGCCAGCAGTATATCCACAGGGTTGAACACTGAAGCTTTCTTT
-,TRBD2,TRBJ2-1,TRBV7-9,CASSLAWQREGGNEQFF,TGTGCCAGCAGCTTAGCGTGGCAGCGGGAGGGGGGTAATGAGCAGTTCTTC
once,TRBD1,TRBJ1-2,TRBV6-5,CASSYSRTGGSWGYTF,TGTGCCAGCAGTTACAGCAGGACAGGGGGCTCGTGGGGCTACACCTTC
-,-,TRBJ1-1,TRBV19,CASSIFTGMNTEAFF,TGTGCCAGTAGTATCTTCACGGGGATGAACACTGAAGCTTTCTTT
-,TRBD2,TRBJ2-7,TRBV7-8,CASSPYSSGLYEQYF,TGTGCCAGCAGCCCCTACTCTAGCGGGCTCTACGAGCAGTACTTC
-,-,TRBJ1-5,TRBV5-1,CASSQIGGNQPQHF,TGCGCCAGCAGCCAAATAGGGGGGAATCAGCCCCAGCATTTT
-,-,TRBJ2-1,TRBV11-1,CASSLLSRSRDEQFF,TGTGCCAGCAGCTTATTGTCCCGAAGCCGGGATGAGCAGTTCTTC
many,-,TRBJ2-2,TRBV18,CASLQTGTGELFF,TGTGCCAGCTTACAGACTGGGACCGGGGAGCTGTTTTTT
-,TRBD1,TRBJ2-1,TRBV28,CASSSYRGDRGSYNEQFF,TGTGCCAGCAGTTCCTATCGGGGCGACAGGGGGTCCTACAATGAGCAGTTCTTC
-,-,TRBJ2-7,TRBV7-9,CASSQARAGGSHEQYF,TGTGCCAGCAGCCAAGCCCGGGCAGGGGGGTCCCACGAGCAGTACTTC
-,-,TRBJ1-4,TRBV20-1,CSAILTEKLFF,TGCAGTGCTATTTTAACTGAAAAACTGTTTTTT
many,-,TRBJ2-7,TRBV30,CAWSVSATYEQYF,TGTGCCTGGAGTGTATCGGCCACCTACGAGCAGTACTTC
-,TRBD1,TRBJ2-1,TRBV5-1,CASSRDRANNEQFF,TGCGCCAGCAGCCGGGACAGGGCTAACAATGAGCAGTTCTTC
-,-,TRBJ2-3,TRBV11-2,CASSFGGPRVDTQYF,TGTGCCAGCAGCTTCGGGGGGCCTCGCGTAGATACGCAGTATTTT
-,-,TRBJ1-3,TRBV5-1,CASSLAKRNPGLIKLYLGNTIYF,TGCGCCAGCAGCTTGGCCAAGCGAAACCCAGGGCTTATAAAACTCTACCTTGGAAACACCATATATTTT
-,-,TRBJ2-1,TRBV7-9,CAVRLGGNEQFF,TGTGCCGTCCGTCTAGGAGGGAATGAGCAGTTCTTC
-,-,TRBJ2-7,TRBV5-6,CASSLLQGLSQNYEQYF,TGTGCCAGCAGCTTGCTACAGGGCCTATCCCAAAACTACGAGCAGTACTTC
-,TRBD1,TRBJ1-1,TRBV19,CASSPRTGGTEAFF,TGTGCCAGTAGTCCTAGGACAGGGGGGACTGAAGCTTTCTTT
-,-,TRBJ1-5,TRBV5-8,CASSLSLGSNQPQHF,TGTGCCAGCAGCTTGAGTCTGGGGAGCAATCAGCCCCAGCATTTT
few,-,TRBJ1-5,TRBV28,CASSPGAFSNQPQHF,TGTGCCAGCAGTCCAGGGGCCTTTAGCAATCAGCCCCAGCATTTT
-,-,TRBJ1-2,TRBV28,CASLLGGARGYGYTF,TGTGCCAGCCTTTTAGGGGGGGCAAGAGGGTATGGCTACACCTTC
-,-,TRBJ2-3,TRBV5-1,CASSPPLADLSTDTQYF,TGCGCCAGCAGCCCACCGTTGGCCGACCTCAGCACAGATACGCAGTATTTT
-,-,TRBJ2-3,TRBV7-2,CASSPLESDTQYF,TGTGCCAGCAGCCCTCTAGAGTCAGATACGCAGTATTTT
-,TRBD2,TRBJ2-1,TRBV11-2,CASELTSGSSYNEQFF,TGTGCCAGCGAGCTTACGAGCGGGAGCTCCTACAATGAGCAGTTCTTC
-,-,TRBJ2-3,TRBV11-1,CASSLGYSDTQYF,TGTGCCAGCAGCTTGGGGTACTCAGATACGCAGTATTTT
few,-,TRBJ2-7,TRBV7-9,CASSSNEDEQYF,TGTGCCAGCAGCTCGAATGAGGACGAGCAGTACTTC
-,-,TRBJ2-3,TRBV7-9,CASSPQGSYGRWRTDTQYF,TGTGCCAGCAGTCCGCAGGGGTCCTACGGTCGTTGGAGAACAGATACGCAGTATTTT
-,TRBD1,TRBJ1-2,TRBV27,CASRDRGGDYGYTF,TGTGCCAGCAGAGACAGGGGTGGGGACTATGGCTACACCTTC
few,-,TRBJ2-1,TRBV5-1,CASSLDVSSYNEQFF,TGCGCCAGCAGCTTAGACGTGAGCTCCTACAATGAGCAGTTCTTC
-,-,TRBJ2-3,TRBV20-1,CSARAQGTQYF,TGCAGTGCTAGAGCGCAGGGTACGCAGTATTTT
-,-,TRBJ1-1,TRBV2,CASGYHGAGAFF,TGTGCCAGCGGGTACCACGGAGCTGGGGCTTTCTTT
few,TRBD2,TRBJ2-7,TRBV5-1,CASTIAGEGNEQYF,TGCGCCAGCACTATAGCGGGAGAGGGCAACGAGCAGTACTTC
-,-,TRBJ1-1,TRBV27,CASKWGRNLNTEAFF,TGTGCCAGCAAATGGGGCAGAAACTTGAACACTGAAGCTTTCTTT
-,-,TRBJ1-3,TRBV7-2,CASSRRSSGNTIYF,TGTGCCAGCAGCCGTAGGAGTTCGGGAAACACCATATATTTT
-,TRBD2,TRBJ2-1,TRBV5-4,CASSLDTGGRGNEQFF,TGTGCCAGCAGCTTGGATACGGGCGGGAGAGGGAATGAGCAGTTCTTC
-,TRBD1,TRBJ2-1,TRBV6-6,CASRMTGGLDEQFF,TGTGCCAGCAGAATGACAGGGGGCTTAGATGAGCAGTTCTTC
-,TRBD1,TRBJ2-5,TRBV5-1,CASSRIGAGTGRDQETQYF,TGCGCCAGCAGCCGGATCGGGGCCGGGACAGGGAGAGATCAAGAGACCCAGTACTTC
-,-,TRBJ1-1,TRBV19,CASSRVGNTEAFF,TGTGCCAGTAGTAGGGTAGGGAACACTGAAGCTTTCTTT
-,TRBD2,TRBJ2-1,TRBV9,CASSREGPYNEQFF,TGTGCCAGCAGCCGGGAGGGCCCCTACAATGAGCAGTTCTTC
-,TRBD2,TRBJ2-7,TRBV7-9,CASSPGLAVSYEQYF,TGTGCCAGCAGCCCCGGACTAGCGGTGTCCTACGAGCAGTACTTC
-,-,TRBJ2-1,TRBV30,CALNKGANNEQFF,TGTGCCTTAAATAAGGGAGCGAACAATGAGCAGTTCTTC
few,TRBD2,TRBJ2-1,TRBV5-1,CASKLAGAYNEQFF,TGCGCCAGCAAACTAGCGGGAGCCTACAATGAGCAGTTCTTC
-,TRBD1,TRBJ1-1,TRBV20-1,CSVPGGTEAFF,TGCAGTGTCCCAGGGGGGACTGAAGCTTTCTTT
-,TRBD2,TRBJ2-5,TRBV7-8,CASSLVRTASGRYPQETQYF,TGTGCCAGCAGCTTAGTACGTACGGCTAGCGGGAGATACCCCCAAGAGACCCAGTACTTC
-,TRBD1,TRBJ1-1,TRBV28,CASRSGTGWDTEAFF,TGTGCCAGCAGGTCCGGGACAGGGTGGGACACTGAAGCTTTCTTT